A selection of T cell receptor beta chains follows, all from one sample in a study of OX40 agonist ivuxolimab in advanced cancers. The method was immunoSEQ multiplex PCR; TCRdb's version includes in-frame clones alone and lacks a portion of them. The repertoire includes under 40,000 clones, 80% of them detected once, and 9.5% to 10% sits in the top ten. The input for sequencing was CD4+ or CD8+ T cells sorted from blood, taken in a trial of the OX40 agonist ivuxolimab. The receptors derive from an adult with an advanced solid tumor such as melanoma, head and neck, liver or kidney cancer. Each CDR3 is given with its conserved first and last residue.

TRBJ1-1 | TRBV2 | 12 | CASRGENTEAFF
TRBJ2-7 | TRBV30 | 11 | CAWSVWGEQYF
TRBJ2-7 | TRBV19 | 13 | CASSIEVSYEQYF
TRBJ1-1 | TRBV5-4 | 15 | CASSLGDRVGTEAFF
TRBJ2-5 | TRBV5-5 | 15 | CASSLGGIGGETQYF
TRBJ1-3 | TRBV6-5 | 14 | CASSWGLSGNTIYF
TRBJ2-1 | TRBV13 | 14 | CASSFVRSYNEQFF
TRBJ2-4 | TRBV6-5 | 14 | CASSYDRAKNIQYF
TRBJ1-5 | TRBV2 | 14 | CASRDRNSNQPQHF
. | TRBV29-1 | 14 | CSVRGLAVSNEQYF
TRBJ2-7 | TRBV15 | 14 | CATSRDRSSYEQYF
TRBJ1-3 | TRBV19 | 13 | CASSIQETTTIYF
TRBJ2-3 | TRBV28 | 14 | CASKGAGYTDTQYF